Here is one T cell receptor beta chain with its context. What it binds is not known. The entry originates in a study of cytomegalovirus exposure and HLA in healthy donors. Overall study findings and caveats: TCR beta sequences reportedly predicted the HLA-A and HLA-B alleles of most subjects accurately. V segments that were indistinguishable, TRBV6-2 and TRBV6-3 among them, were omitted from analysis. Among the most significant clusters, several appeared linked to common viral pathogens in a later analysis. TCR beta chains numbering some 160 were designated cytomegalovirus-associated.

The PCR ran on 60 Vbeta and 13 Jbeta primers. Using immunoSEQ multiplex PCR, the repertoire was profiled, and TCRdb retains in-frame clones only, with some absent. The sample consists of a few hundred thousand clones, about 89% of them appearing once. Germline V lookup: CDR1 SNHLY, CDR2 FYNNEI. CDR3 length equals 12 residues. V was shortened by 3 bases and J by 5 bases, with 7 bases between the two germline ends. Sequencing was performed on PBMCs. This sequence originates from a woman between 18 and 30 years old in good health and CMV-seronegative. The chain couples TRBV2 to TRBJ1-2; D gene uncertain. CDR3 region: CASSDQRYGYTF. The DNA for the CDR3 is TGTGCCAGCAGTGATCAGCGGTATGGCTACACCTTC.